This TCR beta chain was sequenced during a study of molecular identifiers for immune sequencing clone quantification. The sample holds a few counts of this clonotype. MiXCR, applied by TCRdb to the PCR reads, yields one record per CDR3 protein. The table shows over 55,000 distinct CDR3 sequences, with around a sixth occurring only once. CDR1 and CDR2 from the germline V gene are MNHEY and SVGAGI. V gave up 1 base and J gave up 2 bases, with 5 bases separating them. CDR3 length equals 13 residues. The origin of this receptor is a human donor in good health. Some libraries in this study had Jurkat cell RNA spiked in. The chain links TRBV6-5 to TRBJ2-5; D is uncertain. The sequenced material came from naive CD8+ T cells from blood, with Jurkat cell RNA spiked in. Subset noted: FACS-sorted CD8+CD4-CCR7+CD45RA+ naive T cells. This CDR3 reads CASSYYGQETQYF. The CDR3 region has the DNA TGTGCCAGCAGTTACTACGGGCAAGAGACCCAGTACTTC.